The 21 T cell receptor beta chains presented below share a single source sample, sequenced in a study of glioma-infiltrating T cells after dendritic cell vaccination. The assay was immunoSEQ multiplex PCR, and TCRdb's table has in-frame clones only and misses some. In the table there are around 83,000 clones, 85% of which are singletons. Documented time point: after dendritic cell vaccination, including at tumor progression/relapse. The sequencing here drew on blood, taken after dendritic cell vaccination. These receptors all stem from a human donor with glioblastoma.

The chain is built from TRBV7-8 and TRBJ2-1; TRBD1 matches at 7 bases. From germline, CDR1 is SGHVS and CDR2 FQNEAQ. The CDR3 runs to 15 residues. The V and J ends lost 7 bases and 1 base, in that order; junction bases with no gene match: 7. CDR3 residues: CASKQGGASYNEQFF. CDR3 nucleotide sequence: TGTGCCAGCAAGCAAGGGGGCGCGTCCTACAATGAGCAGTTCTTC.

CDR3 nucleotides: TGTGCCAGCAGCTTGATGGGACAAGGGTACGAGCAGTACTTC. Its protein is CASSLMGQGYEQYF. The chain has TRBV5-6 and TRBJ2-7; D is perhaps TRBD1 (6 bases). From germline, CDR1 is SGHDT and CDR2 YYEEEE. This CDR3 is built from 14 residues. V dropped 1 base and J dropped 4 bases, with 12 bases sitting between them.

This clone was seen only a few times. This chain uses TRBV27 with TRBJ2-1; maybe TRBD2 (7 bases). V was cut by 2 bases and J by 3 bases, with 11 bases left in between. CDR1 is MNHEY and CDR2 is SMNVEV in the germline V gene (reference sequence). CDR3 length equals 15 residues. This CDR3 is CASSLKGGLYNEQFF. The CDR3 region has the DNA TGTGCCAGCAGTTTAAAGGGGGGGCTCTACAATGAGCAGTTCTTC.

The chain recombines TRBV2 with TRBJ2-6, with D uncertain. V gave up 7 bases and J gave up 1 base, with 14 bases separating them. Germline assignment: CDR1 SNHLY and CDR2 FYNNEI. The CDR3 is 16 residues long. This CDR3 reads CASTPRVVSGANVLTF. DNA of the CDR3: TGTGCCAGCACGCCCCGGGTGGTGTCTGGGGCCAACGTCCTGACTTTC.

V is TRBV11-1 and J is TRBJ1-1, with a tentative D call TRBD1 (5 bases). Germline V gives CDR1 SGHAT, CDR2 FQDESV (reference sequence). The V gene lost 1 base and the J gene lost 4 bases, with 10 bases spanning the gap. The CDR3 runs 14 residues. The CDR3 bases are TGTGCCAGCAGCTTAGTGGCGGGGGGCACTGAAGCTTTCTTT. Its translation is CASSLVAGGTEAFF. The whole variable domain, filled in from reference TRBV11-1 and TRBJ1-1, reads EAEVAQSPRYKITEKSQAVAFWCDPISGHATLYWYRQILGQGPELLVQFQDESVVDDSQLPKDRFSAERLKGVDSTLKIQPAELGDSAMYLCASSLVAGGTEAFFGQGTRLTVV.

The gene calls are TRBV7-9 and TRBJ1-2; D possibly corresponds to TRBD1 (5 bases). The CDR3 contains 13 residues. V lost 3 bases and J lost 7, with 12 bases in between. Germline V gene lookup returns CDR1 SEHNR and CDR2 FQNEAQ (reference sequence). CDR3 sequence: CASSFSSRAGYTF. CDR3 DNA: TGTGCCAGCAGCTTCTCGTCCAGGGCTGGCTACACCTTC.

The chain couples TRBV6-5 to TRBJ2-7, with 9 positions matching TRBD1. From germline, CDR1 is MNHEY and CDR2 SVGAGI. J lost 5 bases, V lost 0 bases, and 5 bases had no gene match. This CDR3 region has 15 residues. CDR3 DNA: TGTGCCAGCAGTTACTCGAACAGGGGGCTTCACGAGCAGTACTTC. It encodes CASSYSNRGLHEQYF.

V usage is TRBV7-6 and J usage is TRBJ2-7; D might be TRBD1 (6 bases). Germline V gene lookup returns CDR1 SGHVS and CDR2 FNYEAQ. The CDR3 has 15 amino acids. Trimming cost V 1 base and J 1 base, with 11 bases left between them. CDR3 nucleotides: TGTGCCAGCAGCTTAGATACAGGGCCATCCTACGAGCAGTACTTC. Translated: CASSLDTGPSYEQYF.

The CDR3 protein is CASSTDRVWGYTF. DNA of the CDR3: TGCGCCAGCAGCACGGACAGGGTATGGGGCTACACCTTC. The V gene is TRBV5-1, the J gene TRBJ1-2; TRBD1 agrees at 8 bases. Germline-derived CDR1 and CDR2 are SGHRS and YFSETQ. Germline trimming cut 4 bases from V and 8 bases from J; bases unmatched to any gene: 7. The CDR3 consists of 13 residues. The whole variable domain, remainder taken from reference TRBV5-1 and TRBJ1-2, is KAGVTQTPRYLIKTRGQQVTLSCSPISGHRSVSWYQQTPGQGLQFLFEYFSETQRNKGNFPGRFSGRQFSNSRSEMNVSTLELGDSALYLCASSTDRVWGYTFGSGTRLTVV.

The chain uses TRBV5-1 and TRBJ2-5; 8 nucleotides agree with TRBD2. The J call is uncertain, as TRBJ2-7 better fits the DNA end. There are 15 residues in the CDR3. CDR1 and CDR2 from the germline V gene are SGHRS and YFSETQ. As DNA, the CDR3 is TGCGCCAGCAGCTTAGGGGGACTAGGGACCTACGAGCAGTACTTC. Protein product: CASSLGGLGTYEQYF.

The chain has TRBV19 and TRBJ2-5; TRBD1 aligns across 7 bases. The germline V gene encodes CDR1 LNHDA and CDR2 SQIVND (reference sequence). V trimming: 3 bases; J trimming: 5 bases; junction bases outside the gene matches: 3. The CDR3 length is 13 residues. The CDR3 sequence is CASSIARGETQYF. CDR3 nucleotides: TGTGCCAGTAGTATCGCCAGGGGGGAGACCCAGTACTTC.

The chain couples TRBV7-8 to TRBJ1-2; D might be TRBD1 (6 bases). There are 17 residues in the CDR3. Trimming shortened V by 5 bases and J by 0 bases, and 19 bases separated the two germline ends. CDR1 SGHVS and CDR2 FQNEAQ come from the germline V gene. The CDR3 loop reads CASSILTGNRANYGYTF. CDR3 nucleotide sequence: TGTGCCAGCAGCATCCTCACAGGGAATAGAGCTAACTATGGCTACACCTTC.

The V gene is TRBV4-1, the J gene TRBJ2-1; D gene uncertain. The CDR3 has 14 amino acids. V lost 1 base, J lost 3 bases, and 7 bases lay in between. Germline V gene sequence: CDR1 MGHRA, CDR2 YSYEKL. The chain's CDR3 is CASSQVADYNEQFF. For the CDR3, the DNA is TGCGCCAGCAGCCAAGTCGCGGACTACAATGAGCAGTTCTTC.

Of note for this clone: Other DNA variants within this sample encode the same CDR3. The chain couples TRBV19 to TRBJ1-1; no definite D call. CDR1 is LNHDA and CDR2 is SQIVND in the germline V gene (reference sequence). Trimming took off 4 bases at V and 5 bases at J, with 17 bases between the two ends. The CDR3 runs 15 residues. The CDR3: CASSSGRVDGTEAFF. CDR3 in DNA: TGTGCCAGTAGTAGTGGCCGGGTGGATGGGACTGAAGCTTTCTTT.

This clone was detected a few times. The chain has TRBV6-1 and TRBJ1-6, with TRBD1 identical over 7 bases. The junction had 5 bases not matched to a gene; V was cut back by 7 bases and J by 8 bases. The length of the CDR3 is 13 residues. From germline, CDR1 is MNHNS and CDR2 SASEGT. The CDR3 here is CASTRQGDSPLHF. The CDR3 coding sequence is TGTGCCAGCACTCGACAGGGAGATTCACCCCTCCACTTT.

The CDR3 coding sequence is TGTGCCAGCAGCGGACAGGTGAACTATGGCTACACCTTC. It yields the protein CASSGQVNYGYTF. The chain recombines TRBV2 with TRBJ1-2, with TRBD1 matching 7 bases. The germline CDR1 and CDR2 sequences are SNHLY and FYNNEI. V gave up 6 bases and J gave up 2 bases; unmatched junction bases: 3. The CDR3 is made up of 13 amino acids.

The rearrangement uses TRBV6-6 and TRBJ1-6; possible D gene TRBD1, 5 bases. The CDR3 loop spans 13 amino acids. Deletions cut 10 bases from V and 7 bases from J, with 14 bases between. Germline loops: CDR1 MNHNY, CDR2 SVGAGI (reference sequence). The CDR3 DNA reads TGTGCCATCGGGGGGGGTGGGAATTCACCCCTCCACTTT. Amino acid sequence: CAIGGGGNSPLHF.

This clone was found once. The chain is built from TRBV10-3 and TRBJ2-3; 8 bases fit TRBD2. The CDR3 runs to 15 residues. Per germline, CDR1 ENHRY and CDR2 SYGVKD. J gave up 1 base and V 11 bases, and 11 bases lay outside the gene matches. CDR3 sequence (DNA): TGTGCCTCGGGGGGGGGAGGGTCGGGCACAGATACGCAGTATTTT. Translating gives CASGGGGSGTDTQYF.

The sample holds one count of this clone. The chain uses TRBV29-1 and TRBJ2-1; D not resolved. V lost 4 bases and J 5 bases, leaving 9 bases between the germline ends. CDR1 SQVTM and CDR2 ANQGSEA come from the germline V gene. The CDR3 covers 12 residues. The CDR3 sequence is CSVVVTHNEQFF. The CDR3 DNA sequence: TGCAGCGTTGTAGTGACACACAATGAGCAGTTCTTC.

This clone was seen only a few times. The chain is built from TRBV5-4 and TRBJ2-1; 7 bases map to TRBD2. There are 13 residues in the CDR3. After removal of 4 bases from V and 10 bases from J, the junction contained 8 bases not matched to a gene. The germline V gene encodes CDR1 SGHNT and CDR2 YYREEE (reference sequence). The CDR3 here is CASSEDISGEQFF. The CDR3 region has the DNA TGTGCCAGCAGCGAAGACATTAGCGGGGAGCAGTTCTTC.

The rearrangement joins TRBV7-9 to TRBJ2-5, with 7 bases aligning to TRBD1. CDR3 length: 16 residues. The V gene's germline CDR1 is SEHNR and CDR2 FQNEAQ (reference sequence). With V trimmed by 5 bases and J by 1 base, 10 bases remained unmatched. The CDR3 reads CASSRRDSSLQETQYF. CDR3 sequence (DNA): TGTGCCAGCAGCAGACGGGACAGCTCCCTCCAAGAGACCCAGTACTTC.